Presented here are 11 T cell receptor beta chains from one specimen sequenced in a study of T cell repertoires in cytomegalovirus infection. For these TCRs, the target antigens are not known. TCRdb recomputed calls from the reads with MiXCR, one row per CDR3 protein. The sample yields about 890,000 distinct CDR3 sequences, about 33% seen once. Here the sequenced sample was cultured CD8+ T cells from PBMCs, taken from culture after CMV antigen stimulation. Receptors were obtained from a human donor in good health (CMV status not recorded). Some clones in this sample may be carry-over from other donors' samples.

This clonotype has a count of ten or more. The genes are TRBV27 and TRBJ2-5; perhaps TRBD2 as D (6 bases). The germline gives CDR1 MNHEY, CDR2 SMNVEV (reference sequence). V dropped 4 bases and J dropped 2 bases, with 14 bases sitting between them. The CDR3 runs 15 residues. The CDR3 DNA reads TGTGCCAGCAGTTCCACCCCAGGGAGGCAAGAGACCCAGTACTTC. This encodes CASSSTPGRQETQYF.

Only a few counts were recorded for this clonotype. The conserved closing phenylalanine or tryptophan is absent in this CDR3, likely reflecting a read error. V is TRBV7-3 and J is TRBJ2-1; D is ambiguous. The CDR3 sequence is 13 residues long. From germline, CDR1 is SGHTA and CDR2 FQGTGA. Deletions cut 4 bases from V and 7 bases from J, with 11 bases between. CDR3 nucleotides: TGTGCCAGCAGCTACTCAGAGTGGAATGAGCAGTTCTCC. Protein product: CASSYSEWNEQFS.

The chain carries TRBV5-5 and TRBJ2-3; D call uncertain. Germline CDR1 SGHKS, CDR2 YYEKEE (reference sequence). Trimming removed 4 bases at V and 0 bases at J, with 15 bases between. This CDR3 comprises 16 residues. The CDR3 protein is CASSGTLGFSTDTQYF. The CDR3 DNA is TGTGCCAGCAGCGGCACCCTAGGTTTTAGCACAGATACGCAGTATTTT.

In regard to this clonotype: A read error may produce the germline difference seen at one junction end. CDR3 DNA sequence: TGTGCCAGCAGCCCCGGGGGCTATGGCTACTCCTTC. This codes for CASSPGGYGYSF. This sequence joins TRBV7-9 and TRBJ1-2; possibly TRBD1 for D (6 bases). The germline V gene encodes CDR1 SEHNR and CDR2 FQNEAQ (reference sequence). This CDR3 is 12 amino acids long. The full variable domain, with the rest looked up from reference TRBV7-9 and TRBJ1-2, is DTGVSQNPRHKITKRGQNVTFRCDPISEHNRLYWYRQTLGQGPEFLTYFQNEAQLEKSRLLSDRFSAERPKGSFSTLEIQRTEQGDSAMYLCASSPGGYGYSFGSGTRLTVV.

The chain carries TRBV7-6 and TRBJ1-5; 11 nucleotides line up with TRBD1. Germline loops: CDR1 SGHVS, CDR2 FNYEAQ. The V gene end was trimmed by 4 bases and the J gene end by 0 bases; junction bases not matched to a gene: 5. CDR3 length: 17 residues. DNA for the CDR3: TGTGCCAGCAGCTCCGGGACAGGGGGTTATAGCAATCAGCCCCAGCATTTT. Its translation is CASSSGTGGYSNQPQHF.

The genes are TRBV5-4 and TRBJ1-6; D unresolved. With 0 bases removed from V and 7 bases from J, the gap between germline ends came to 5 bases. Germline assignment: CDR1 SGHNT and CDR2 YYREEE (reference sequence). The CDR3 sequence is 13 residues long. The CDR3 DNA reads TGTGCCAGCAGCTTGGACTGGAATTCACCCCTCCACTTT. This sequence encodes CASSLDWNSPLHF.

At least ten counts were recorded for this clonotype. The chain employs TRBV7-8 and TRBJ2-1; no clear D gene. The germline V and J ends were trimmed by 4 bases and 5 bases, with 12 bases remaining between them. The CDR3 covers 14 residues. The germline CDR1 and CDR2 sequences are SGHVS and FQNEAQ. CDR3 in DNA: TGTGCCAGCAGCTACCTATCCCCACACAATGAGCAGTTCTTC. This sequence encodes CASSYLSPHNEQFF.

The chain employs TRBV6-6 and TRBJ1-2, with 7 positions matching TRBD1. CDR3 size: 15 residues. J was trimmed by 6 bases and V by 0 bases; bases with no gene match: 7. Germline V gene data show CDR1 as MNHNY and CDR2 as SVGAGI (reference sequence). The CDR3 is CASSYSGQGVDGYTF. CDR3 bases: TGTGCCAGCAGTTACTCGGGGCAGGGGGTGGATGGCTACACCTTC.

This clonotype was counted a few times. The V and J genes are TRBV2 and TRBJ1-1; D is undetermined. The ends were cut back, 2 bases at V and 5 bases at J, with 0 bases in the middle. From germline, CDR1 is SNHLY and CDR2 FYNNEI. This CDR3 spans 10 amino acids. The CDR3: CASSETEAFF. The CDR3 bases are TGTGCCAGCAGTGAAACTGAAGCTTTCTTT.

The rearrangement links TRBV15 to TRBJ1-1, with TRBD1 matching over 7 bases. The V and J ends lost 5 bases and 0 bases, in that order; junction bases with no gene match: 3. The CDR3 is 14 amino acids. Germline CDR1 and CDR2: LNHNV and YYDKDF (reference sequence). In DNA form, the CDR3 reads TGTGCCACCAGCGGGGACAGAATGAACACTGAAGCTTTCTTT. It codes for CATSGDRMNTEAFF.

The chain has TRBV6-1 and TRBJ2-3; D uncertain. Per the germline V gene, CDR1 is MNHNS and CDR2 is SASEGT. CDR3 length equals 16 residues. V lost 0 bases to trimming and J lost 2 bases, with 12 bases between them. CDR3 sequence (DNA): TGTGCCAGCAGTGAAGCGTCGTTCAGGTACACAGATACGCAGTATTTT. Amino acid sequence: CASSEASFRYTDTQYF.